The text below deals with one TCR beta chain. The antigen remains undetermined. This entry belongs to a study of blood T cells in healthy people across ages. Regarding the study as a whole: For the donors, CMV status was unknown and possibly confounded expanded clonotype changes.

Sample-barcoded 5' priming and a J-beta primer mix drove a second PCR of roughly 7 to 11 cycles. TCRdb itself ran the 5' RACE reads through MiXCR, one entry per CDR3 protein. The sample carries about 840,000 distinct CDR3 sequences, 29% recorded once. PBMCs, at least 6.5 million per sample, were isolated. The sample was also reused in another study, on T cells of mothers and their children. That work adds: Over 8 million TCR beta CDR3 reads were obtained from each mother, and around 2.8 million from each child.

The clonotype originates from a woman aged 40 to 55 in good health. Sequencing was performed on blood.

The CDR3 nucleotides read TGTGCCAGCAGCCCCTGGACAGGGTACACTGAAGCTTTCTTT. As protein: CASSPWTGYTEAFF. The V gene is TRBV3-1, the J gene TRBJ1-1, with 8 nucleotides matching TRBD1. CDR1 and CDR2 from the germline V gene are LGHDT and YNNKEL (reference sequence). The CDR3 is 14 amino acids. Unmatched junction bases numbered 4, after V lost 4 bases and J lost 3 bases.